The 11 T cell receptor beta chains presented below share a single source sample, sequenced in a study of OX40 agonist ivuxolimab in advanced cancers. The repertoire was sequenced with immunoSEQ multiplex PCR; TCRdb's copy has only in-frame clones and lacks some. The data hold approximately 110,000 clones, with 92% observed a single time. The sample consisted of CD4+ or CD8+ T cells sorted from blood, taken in a trial of the OX40 agonist ivuxolimab. These receptors originate from an adult with an advanced solid tumor such as melanoma, head and neck, liver or kidney cancer.

V is TRBV5-1 and J is TRBJ2-2; D is unclear. This CDR3 comprises 13 residues. Germline loops: CDR1 SGHRS, CDR2 YFSETQ. V gave up 0 bases and J gave up 6 bases, with 6 bases separating them. The CDR3 sequence: CASSLGEAGELFF. CDR3 DNA sequence: TGCGCCAGCAGCTTGGGGGAAGCCGGGGAGCTGTTTTTT. Full variable domain (rest looked up from reference TRBV5-1 and TRBJ2-2): KAGVTQTPRYLIKTRGQQVTLSCSPISGHRSVSWYQQTPGQGLQFLFEYFSETQRNKGNFPGRFSGRQFSNSRSEMNVSTLELGDSALYLCASSLGEAGELFFGEGSRLTVL.

CDR3 residues: CASSLGQDLSGYEQYF. DNA for the CDR3: TGTGCCAGCAGCTTAGGGCAGGACTTATCGGGTTACGAGCAGTACTTC. The chain uses TRBV13 and TRBJ2-7; D possibly corresponds to TRBD2 (5 bases). There are 16 residues in the CDR3. Trimming shortened V by 0 bases and J by 4 bases, and 16 bases separated the two germline ends. Germline CDR1 reads PRHDT; CDR2 reads FYEKMQ (reference sequence).

This sequence joins TRBV28 and TRBJ1-1, with 10 bases lining up with TRBD1. This CDR3 is built from 14 residues. Germline loops: CDR1 MDHEN, CDR2 SYDVKM. The junction had 12 bases not matched to a gene; V was cut back by 6 bases and J by 11 bases. CDR3: CASSHGGTGVRAFF. The CDR3 DNA reads as TGTGCCAGCAGCCACGGGGGGACAGGGGTGCGGGCTTTCTTT.

This sequence joins TRBV5-1 and TRBJ2-7; D remains ambiguous. Germline CDR1 reads SGHRS; CDR2 reads YFSETQ. Trimming left V 0 bases short and J 3 bases short, with 7 bases between. CDR3 length equals 13 residues. The CDR3 here is CASSLDQLYEQYF. CDR3 coding DNA: TGCGCCAGCAGCTTGGACCAACTCTACGAGCAGTACTTC.

The chain carries TRBV28 and TRBJ1-1; D not certain. Germline CDR1 reads MDHEN; CDR2 reads SYDVKM. V dropped 2 bases and J dropped 1 base, with 8 bases sitting between them. CDR3 size: 14 residues. The CDR3 sequence is CASSLPHKNTEAFF. The CDR3 DNA reads as TGTGCCAGCAGTTTACCACATAAGAACACTGAAGCTTTCTTT.

The rearrangement uses TRBV6-5 and TRBJ2-7; 12 bases map to TRBD2. The CDR3 consists of 16 residues. Germline CDR1 is MNHEY and CDR2 is SVGAGI. The V and J ends lost 0 bases and 4 bases, in that order; junction bases with no gene match: 4. Written as DNA, the CDR3 is TGTGCCAGCAGTTACTCGATGACTAGCGGGAGTTACGAGCAGTACTTC. Encoded protein: CASSYSMTSGSYEQYF.

This sequence joins TRBV6-5 and TRBJ2-5; D tentatively reads TRBD1 or TRBD2 (6 bases each). Germline CDR1 is MNHEY and CDR2 is SVGAGI. V was shortened by 0 bases and J by 1 base, with 12 bases between the two germline ends. There are 16 residues in the CDR3. As DNA, the CDR3 is TGTGCCAGCAGTTACTCCCGGGGGCGCCTCCAAGAGACCCAGTACTTC. Translation: CASSYSRGRLQETQYF.

The chain is built from TRBV18 and TRBJ1-2; D may be TRBD1 (5 bases). Per germline, CDR1 KGHSH and CDR2 LQKENI. Trimming took off 3 bases at V and 0 bases at J, with 11 bases between the two ends. The length of the CDR3 is 15 residues. The CDR3 DNA reads TGTGCCAGCTCACCGGCACAGGAAGCTAACTATGGCTACACCTTC. This codes for CASSPAQEANYGYTF. The complete variable domain, with remaining parts taken from reference TRBV18 and TRBJ1-2, reads NAGVMQNPRHLVRRRGQEARLRCSPMKGHSHVYWYRQLPEEGLKFMVYLQKENIIDESGMPKERFSAEFPKEGPSILRIQQVVRGDSAAYFCASSPAQEANYGYTFGSGTRLTVV.

This clone was recorded a few times. The chain couples TRBV30 to TRBJ2-1, with 8 nucleotides matching TRBD2. V gave up 0 bases and J gave up 6 bases; unmatched junction bases: 7. The germline V gene has CDR1 GTSNPN and CDR2 SVGIG (reference sequence). This CDR3 spans 15 amino acids. The CDR3 DNA reads TGTGCCTGGAGTGTACTAGAGCGGGAGAGCAATGAGCAGTTCTTC. The encoded protein is CAWSVLERESNEQFF. The variable domain in full, completed from reference TRBV30 and TRBJ2-1, reads SQTIHQWPATLVQPVGSPLSLECTVEGTSNPNLYWYRQAAGRGLQLLFYSVGIGQISSEVPQNLSASRPQDRQFILSSKKLLLSDSGFYLCAWSVLERESNEQFFGPGTRLTVL.

V usage is TRBV19 and J usage is TRBJ1-2; the match to TRBD1 covers 8 bases. Trimming took 4 bases from V and 0 from J; bases not matched to a gene: 1. The CDR3 covers 14 residues. CDR1 and CDR2 from the germline V gene are LNHDA and SQIVND (reference sequence). The CDR3 reads CASSTQGANYGYTF. The CDR3 bases are TGTGCCAGTAGTACACAGGGGGCTAACTATGGCTACACCTTC.

The chain is built from TRBV15 and TRBJ2-5, with D unclear. V was clipped by 4 bases and J by 5 bases, with 5 bases between them. The CDR3 is 11 residues long. From germline, CDR1 is LNHNV and CDR2 YYDKDF (reference sequence). CDR3 protein: CATSIGETQYF. CDR3 bases: TGTGCCACCAGCATAGGGGAGACCCAGTACTTC.